The clone carrying this T cell receptor beta chain was counted ten times or more. This record belongs to a study of T-cell reconstitution after alpha-beta-depleted transplantation in children. V lost 3 bases, J lost 1 base, and 11 bases lay in between. This CDR3 has 15 residues. Germline V lookup: CDR1 KGHDR, CDR2 SFDVKD. Using unique molecular identifiers, the investigators prepared the TCRbeta library. TCRdb reprocessed the PCR reads with MiXCR, giving one entry per CDR3 protein. The sample consists of tens of thousands of distinct CDR3 sequences, around 5.9% of them appearing once. The rearrangement links TRBV24-1 to TRBJ2-5; weak D call: TRBD1 (6 bases). The source material was PBMCs, mostly from graft donor cells, sampled 60 days after TCRalphabeta/CD19-depleted stem cell transplant. This TCR was sampled from a female patient aged 2-15 years who had a stem cell transplant for aplastic anemia, so the T cells may come from the graft donor. The CDR3 spells CATSDPTGSQETQYF. The CDR3 coding sequence is TGTGCCACCAGTGATCCGACAGGCTCCCAAGAGACCCAGTACTTC.